Below, one TCR beta chain is given with its context. The record originates from a study of blood T cell repertoires in COVID-19. Generated by immunoSEQ multiplex PCR, the TCRdb table keeps only in-frame clones and is missing some. The sample has some 400,000 clones, roughly nine tenths seen once; the top ten hold 1.7%. Trimming took 3 bases from V and 6 from J; bases not matched to a gene: 16. The germline V gene has CDR1 MNHEY and CDR2 SMNVEV (reference sequence). The CDR3 runs to 17 residues. V usage is TRBV27 and J usage is TRBJ2-7, with 8 nucleotides matching TRBD2. The sequenced material came from PBMCs or T cells enriched from blood (not recorded which). The TCR was taken from a woman in her thirties who had recovered from COVID-19. Written as DNA, the CDR3 is TGTGCCAGCAGTTTTGTTTGGAGCGGGGGCCTAAGGGGCGAGCAGTACTTC. Its translation is CASSFVWSGGLRGEQYF.